This is a list of T cell receptor beta chains from one sample in a study of tumor and adjacent non-tumor tissue in lung cancer. Each CDR3 protein gets one entry after TCRdb re-called the multiplex PCR reads with MiXCR. Of about 110,000 distinct CDR3 sequences in the sample, 60% to 65% were seen once. The sequencing input was distant non-tumor lung tissue. The origin of the receptors is a man aged 55 to 69 with non-small cell lung cancer. Both conserved end residues are part of each CDR3. A D gene is named only where the DNA matches it firmly. For some rows the clone size is stated as once, few or many, or as a class when expanded; others skip it.

V	D	J	size	DNA	CDR3
TRBV10-2	.	TRBJ2-1	.	TGCGCCAGCAGTGACAGGACTAAGAGTGGGAATGAGCAGTTCTTC	CASSDRTKSGNEQFF
TRBV7-9	TRBD2	TRBJ2-1	.	TGTGACAGCAGCTCGCCGGGGGGGACTACGACCTACAATGAGCAGTTCTTC	CDSSSPGGTTTYNEQFF
TRBV2	.	TRBJ2-1	.	TGTGCCAGCAGTCGCGACAAGGGGGATGAGCAGTTCTTC	CASSRDKGDEQFF
TRBV29-1	TRBD1	TRBJ2-3	.	TGCAGCGTTGTCTTTTTGGACAGGGGGGATAGCACAAATATGCAGTATTTT	CSVVFLDRGDSTNMQYF
TRBV6-2/TRBV6-3	TRBD2	TRBJ2-3	many	TGTGCCAGCAGTTACGGTCTAGCGGGGAGCACAGATACGCAGTATTTT	CASSYGLAGSTDTQYF
TRBV29-1	.	TRBJ1-3	many	TGCAGCGCGCCAGGGACTGGAAACACCATATATTTT	CSAPGTGNTIYF
TRBV29-1	.	TRBJ2-3	.	TGCAGCGTTGATTCCCCTAGTGGGAGTTTCTCAGATACGCAGTATTTT	CSVDSPSGSFSDTQYF
TRBV12-3/TRBV12-4	TRBD1	TRBJ1-6	.	TGTGCCAGCAGTCAATGGACAGGGGGTAATTCACCCCTCCACTTT	CASSQWTGGNSPLHF
TRBV6-5	.	TRBJ2-7	many	TGTGCCAGCAGCCCTAATTACTCTTCCTACGAGCAGTACTTC	CASSPNYSSYEQYF
TRBV11-1	TRBD2	TRBJ2-2	once	TGTGTCAGCAGCTTTGGGAGGGGCCTAAACACCGGGGAGCTGTTATTT	CVSSFGRGLNTGELLF
TRBV12-3/TRBV12-4	TRBD1	TRBJ1-5	.	TGTGCCAGCAGTTATACAGGGGCGCAGCAGCCCCAACATTTT	CASSYTGAQQPQHF
TRBV29-1	.	TRBJ2-1	.	TGCAACGTTGAAGTTCTTGACTCCTACAATGAGCAGTTCTTC	CNVEVLDSYNEQFF
TRBV27	TRBD1	TRBJ1-1	few	TGTGCCAGCAGTTTTCGGACAGGTAGCACTGAAGCTTTCTTT	CASSFRTGSTEAFF
TRBV28	.	TRBJ2-7	many	TGTGCCAGCAGTTTAATATACGAGCAGTACTTC	CASSLIYEQYF
TRBV10-3	.	TRBJ2-7	.	TGTGCCATCAGTTCCCAGGGGGGAGAGTTCGAGCAGTACTTC	CAISSQGGEFEQYF
TRBV11-3	.	TRBJ2-3	.	TGTGCCAGCATCCAGTCCCGGGATACGCAGTATTTT	CASIQSRDTQYF
TRBV4-3	TRBD2	TRBJ2-2	.	TGCGCCAACAGCCAAGATAGGGCTAGCGGCACCGGGGAGCTGTTTTTT	CANSQDRASGTGELFF